A selection of T cell receptor beta chains follows, all from one sample in a study of T cells in Graves' hyperthyroidism and ophthalmopathy. One entry per CDR3 protein, called by TCRdb with MiXCR from the multiplex PCR reads. The sample yields 100,000 to 140,000 distinct CDR3 sequences, about a sixth seen once. Sequences were obtained from blood. The receptors originated from a woman aged 45-65 years with Graves' hyperthyroidism. The CDR3 runs from the conserved cysteine through the conserved F or W. D genes are given only for firm matches. Some rows have no size entry. The others give once, few or many, or a class for an expanded clone.

v_call	d_call	j_call	clone_size	cdr3_nt	cdr3_aa
TRBV12-3/TRBV12-4	-	TRBJ2-7	many	TGTGCCAGCAGGGACAACACCTACGAGCAGTACTTC	CASRDNTYEQYF
TRBV5-1	TRBD2	TRBJ2-1	many	TGCGCCAGCAGCTATTTTTTGACTAGCGGGAGCTACAATGAGCAGTTCTTC	CASSYFLTSGSYNEQFF
TRBV11-2	TRBD2	TRBJ2-3	many	TGTGCCAGCAGCTTAGGCGGGAGGAGGGCAGATACGCAGTATTTT	CASSLGGRRADTQYF
TRBV13	-	TRBJ2-5	many	TGTGCCAGCCCAGTTAACGTCAGACAAGAGACCCAGTACTTC	CASPVNVRQETQYF
TRBV25-1	-	TRBJ2-2	many	TGTGCCAGCAGTGATGGAAACACCGGGGAGCTGTTTTTT	CASSDGNTGELFF
TRBV5-8	-	TRBJ1-1	many	TGTGCCAGCAGCGACACAGGGAGCGGTACTGAAGCTTTCTTT	CASSDTGSGTEAFF
TRBV28	TRBD2	TRBJ2-1	many	TGTGCCAGCAGTCCTAGCGGGACAGCCTCCAATGAGCAGTTCTTC	CASSPSGTASNEQFF
TRBV5-1	-	TRBJ1-1	-	TGCGCCAGCAGCTTGTCGCTCGGCCAGAACACTGAAGCTTTCTTT	CASSLSLGQNTEAFF
TRBV7-9	-	TRBJ2-1	many	TGTGCCAGCTCGACAGGCCGGTTGTACAATGAGCAGTTCTTC	CASSTGRLYNEQFF
TRBV9	TRBD2	TRBJ2-5	many	TGTGCCAGCAGTCCGAGGGCGGGACTAGCGGGTTTTCAAGAGACCCAGTACTTC	CASSPRAGLAGFQETQYF
TRBV10-3	-	TRBJ2-7	-	TGTGCCATCAGTGAGGCGACGGGCGGGGTCTACGAGCAGTACTTC	CAISEATGGVYEQYF
TRBV29-1	TRBD1	TRBJ2-1	many	TGCAGCGGAGGACCCCGAGACAGGGGGCGATTTAGCTCCTACAATGAGCAGTTCTTC	CSGGPRDRGRFSSYNEQFF
TRBV6-1	-	TRBJ1-5	many	TGTGCCAGCAACGAGGTAGGCTTAGGTCAGCCCCAGCATTTT	CASNEVGLGQPQHF
TRBV28	-	TRBJ1-2	many	TGTGCCAGCAGACCCCGGAGGGCGGGACCCAACCATGGCTACACCTTC	CASRPRRAGPNHGYTF
TRBV7-3	-	TRBJ2-7	many	TGTGCCAGCAGCTTAGGAGCGGGCAGCTCCTACGAGCAGTACTTC	CASSLGAGSSYEQYF
TRBV11-2	-	TRBJ2-3	-	TGTGCCAGCAGCTCCGTTGGCACAGATACGCAGTATTTT	CASSSVGTDTQYF
TRBV11-2	-	TRBJ1-1	many	TGTGCCAGCAGCTTACACGGGATCATGAACACTGAAGCTTTCTTT	CASSLHGIMNTEAFF
TRBV28	-	TRBJ1-6	many	TGTGCCAGCAGCCAACAGATTTCACCCCTCCACTTT	CASSQQISPLHF
TRBV14	TRBD2	TRBJ2-5	many	TGTGCCAGCAGCCAAGGAGCGGGAGGGCCGGTGACCCAGTACTTC	CASSQGAGGPVTQYF
TRBV5-5	TRBD2	TRBJ2-1	many	TGTGCCAGCAGCTTGGCCCTAGCGGGAGGCCCCCCCCTCAATGAGCAGTTCTTC	CASSLALAGGPPLNEQFF
TRBV6-1	-	TRBJ1-5	many	TGTGCCAGCAGTGAAGCCAGGGGCAATCAGCCCCAGCATTTT	CASSEARGNQPQHF
TRBV6-1	-	TRBJ2-7	many	TGTGCCAGCCTAGGGCTAGCAAGACGGGAGCAGTACTTC	CASLGLARREQYF
TRBV27	-	TRBJ2-2	many	TGTGCCAGCAGCCATAGTGAGTCCGGGGAGCTGTTTTTT	CASSHSESGELFF
TRBV27	-	TRBJ2-7	-	TGTGCCAGCAGTTCAGACTATCGCGAGCAGTACTTC	CASSSDYREQYF
TRBV2	TRBD1	TRBJ2-1	-	TGTGCCGGAGAGAAGGACAGGGGAAGGTACAATGAGCAGTTCTTC	CAGEKDRGRYNEQFF
TRBV5-5	-	TRBJ2-1	many	TGTGCCAGCAGCTTCCTGGTCATAGCCTACAATGAGCAGTTCTTC	CASSFLVIAYNEQFF
TRBV28	-	TRBJ1-2	-	TGTGCCAGCAGCCCCGATGTGGGGGTTCCCGCCAACTATGGCTACACCTTC	CASSPDVGVPANYGYTF
TRBV6-1	-	TRBJ1-2	many	TGTGCCAGCAGTGAAGGGGGATCTAACTATGGCTACACCTTC	CASSEGGSNYGYTF
TRBV5-1	-	TRBJ2-7	many	TGCGCCAGCAGCTTGATGGCGGGGGCCTCCTACGAGCAGTACTTC	CASSLMAGASYEQYF
TRBV2	TRBD1	TRBJ2-7	many	TGTGCCAGCAGTCAGACCTCGGACAGGGGGGAGTACGAGCAGTACTTC	CASSQTSDRGEYEQYF
TRBV12-3/TRBV12-4	-	TRBJ1-1	-	TGTGCCAGCAGTTTCCAGGGCCAAAAGAGGGCTTTCTTT	CASSFQGQKRAFF
TRBV28	-	TRBJ2-7	many	TGTGCCAGCAATGGTCCCAGCAGATCCGCCTACGAGCAGTACTTC	CASNGPSRSAYEQYF
TRBV20-1	TRBD1	TRBJ2-2	many	TGCAGTGCCCCGGGACAGGAGGCTAGGAACACCGGGGAGCTGTTTTTT	CSAPGQEARNTGELFF
TRBV10-3	TRBD2	TRBJ2-5	many	TGTGCCACCCTAGGGAGTAGCGGGAGTCCTCCATACTTC	CATLGSSGSPPYF
TRBV2	TRBD2	TRBJ2-2	many	TGTGCCAGCAGTGAAGACGGAACTAGCGGGAGCGGGACCGGGGAGCTGTTTTTT	CASSEDGTSGSGTGELFF
TRBV12-3/TRBV12-4	TRBD2	TRBJ2-1	-	TGTGCCAGCAGCCAGCGGGGCGCGGTCAGTGAGCAGTTCTTC	CASSQRGAVSEQFF